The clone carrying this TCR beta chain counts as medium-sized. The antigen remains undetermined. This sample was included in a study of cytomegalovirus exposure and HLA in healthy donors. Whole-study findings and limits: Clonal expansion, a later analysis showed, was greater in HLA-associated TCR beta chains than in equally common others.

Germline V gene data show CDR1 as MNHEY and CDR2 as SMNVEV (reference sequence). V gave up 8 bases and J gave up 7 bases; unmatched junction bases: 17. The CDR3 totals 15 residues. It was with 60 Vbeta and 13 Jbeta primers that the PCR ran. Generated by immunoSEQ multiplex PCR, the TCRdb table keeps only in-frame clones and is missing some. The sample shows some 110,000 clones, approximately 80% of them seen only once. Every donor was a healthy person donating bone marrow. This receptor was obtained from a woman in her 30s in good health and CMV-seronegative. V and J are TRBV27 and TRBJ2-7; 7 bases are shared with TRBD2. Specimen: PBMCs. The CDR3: CASSLTLTSSGEQYF. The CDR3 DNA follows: TGTGCCAGCTCTCTTACTCTGACTAGCAGCGGGGAGCAGTACTTC.